This T cell receptor (beta chain) was obtained from a study of CD8+ T cells in alopecia areata. The treatment here: oral pan-JAK inhibitor, 5-10 mg twice daily. Collection of lesional scalp punch biopsies and peripheral blood was performed in alopecia areata patients. There are 14 residues in the CDR3. The V end lost 5 bases, the J end lost 7 bases, and 17 bases lay between the germline ends. Germline CDR1 is SGHTA and CDR2 is FQGNSA. This clone was counted between two and nine times. Investigators isolated RNA and reverse transcribed it into cDNA to act as the sequencing template. Some clones are missing from TCRdb's copy, which holds only in-frame ones; the method was immunoSEQ multiplex PCR. This table holds 150,000 to 200,000 clones, under 80% found once.

The sequence came from a human donor with alopecia areata. The chain couples TRBV7-2 to TRBJ1-2; D unresolved. The material sequenced was CD4+ T cells sorted from blood, taken between weeks 49 and 50, from a patient treated with tofacitinib. This CDR3 reads CASSALGREGGYTF. CDR3 DNA sequence: TGTGCCAGCAGCGCATTAGGACGCGAGGGTGGCTACACCTTC.